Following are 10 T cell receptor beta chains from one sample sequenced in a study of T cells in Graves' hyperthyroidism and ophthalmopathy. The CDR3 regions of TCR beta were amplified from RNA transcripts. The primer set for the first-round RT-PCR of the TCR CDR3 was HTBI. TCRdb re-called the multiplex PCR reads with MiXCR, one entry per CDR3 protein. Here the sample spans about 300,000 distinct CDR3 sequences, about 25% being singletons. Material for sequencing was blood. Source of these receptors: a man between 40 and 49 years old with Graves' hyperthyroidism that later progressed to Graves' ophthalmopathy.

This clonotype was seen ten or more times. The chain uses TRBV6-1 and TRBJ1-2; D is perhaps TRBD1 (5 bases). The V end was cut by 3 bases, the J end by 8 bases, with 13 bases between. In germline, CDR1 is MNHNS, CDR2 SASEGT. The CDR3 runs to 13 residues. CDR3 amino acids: CASSDRSRGGYTF. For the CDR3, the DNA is TGTGCCAGCAGTGATCGGTCGAGGGGCGGCTACACCTTC.

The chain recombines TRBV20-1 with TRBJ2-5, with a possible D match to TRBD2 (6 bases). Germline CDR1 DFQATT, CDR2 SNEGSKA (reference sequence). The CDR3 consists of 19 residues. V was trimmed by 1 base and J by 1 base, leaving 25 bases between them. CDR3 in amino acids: CSARAFEGLSGPRQETQYF. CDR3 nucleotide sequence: TGCAGTGCTAGAGCTTTTGAGGGACTTTCGGGCCCACGCCAAGAGACCCAGTACTTC.

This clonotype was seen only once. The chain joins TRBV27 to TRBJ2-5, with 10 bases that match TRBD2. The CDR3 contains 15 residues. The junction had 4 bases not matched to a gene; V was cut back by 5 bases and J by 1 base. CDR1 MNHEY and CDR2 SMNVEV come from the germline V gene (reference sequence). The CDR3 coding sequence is TGTGCCAGCAGTGGGACTAGCGCAACCCAAGAGACCCAGTACTTC. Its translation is CASSGTSATQETQYF.

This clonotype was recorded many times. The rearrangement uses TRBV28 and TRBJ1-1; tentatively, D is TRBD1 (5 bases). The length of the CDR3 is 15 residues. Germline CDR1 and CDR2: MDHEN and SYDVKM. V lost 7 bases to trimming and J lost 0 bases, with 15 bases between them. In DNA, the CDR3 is TGTGCCAGCACCCCCCCCGGGGCCATGAACACTGAAGCTTTCTTT. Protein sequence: CASTPPGAMNTEAFF.

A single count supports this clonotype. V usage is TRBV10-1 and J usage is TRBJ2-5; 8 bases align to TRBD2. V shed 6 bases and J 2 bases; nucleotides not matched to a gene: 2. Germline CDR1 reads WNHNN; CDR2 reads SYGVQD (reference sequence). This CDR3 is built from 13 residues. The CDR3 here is CASSGRGQETQYF. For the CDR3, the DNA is TGCGCCAGCAGCGGGAGGGGGCAAGAGACCCAGTACTTC.

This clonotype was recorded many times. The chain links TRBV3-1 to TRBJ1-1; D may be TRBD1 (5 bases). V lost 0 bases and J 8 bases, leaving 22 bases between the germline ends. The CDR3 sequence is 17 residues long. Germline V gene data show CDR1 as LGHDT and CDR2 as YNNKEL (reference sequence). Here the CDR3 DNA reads TGTGCCAGCAGCCAAGAAGGCGGCAGGGCGGGTCTAGGCGAAGCTTTCTTT. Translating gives CASSQEGGRAGLGEAFF.

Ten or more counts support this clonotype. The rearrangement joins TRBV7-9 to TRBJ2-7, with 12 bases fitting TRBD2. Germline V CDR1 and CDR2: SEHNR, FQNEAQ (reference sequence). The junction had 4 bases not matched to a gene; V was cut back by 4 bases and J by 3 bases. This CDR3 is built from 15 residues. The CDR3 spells CASSSPSGRGYEQYF. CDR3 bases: TGTGCCAGCAGCTCCCCTAGCGGGAGGGGCTACGAGCAGTACTTC. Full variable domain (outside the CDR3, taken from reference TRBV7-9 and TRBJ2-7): DTGVSQNPRHKITKRGQNVTFRCDPISEHNRLYWYRQTLGQGPEFLTYFQNEAQLEKSRLLSDRFSAERPKGSFSTLEIQRTEQGDSAMYLCASSSPSGRGYEQYFGPGTRLTVT.

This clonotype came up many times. The CDR3 protein is CASTQDRVDTGELFF. The CDR3 bases are TGTGCCAGCACTCAAGACAGGGTTGACACCGGGGAGCTGTTTTTT. The V call is TRBV12-3 or TRBV12-4, the J call TRBJ2-2, with 7 nucleotides matching TRBD1. This CDR3 has 15 amino acids. The V gene end was trimmed by 7 bases and the J gene end by 3 bases; junction bases not matched to a gene: 8.

The CDR3 sequence: CASSPPGTRFGAYEQYF. CDR3 coding DNA: TGTGCCAGCAGCCCACCCGGGACAAGATTCGGGGCCTACGAGCAGTACTTC. The chain carries TRBV3-1 and TRBJ2-7; the D gene is possibly TRBD1 (6 bases). Germline lookup yields CDR1 LGHDT and CDR2 YNNKEL (reference sequence). V lost 4 bases, J lost 2 bases, and 21 bases lay in between. This CDR3 contains 17 residues.

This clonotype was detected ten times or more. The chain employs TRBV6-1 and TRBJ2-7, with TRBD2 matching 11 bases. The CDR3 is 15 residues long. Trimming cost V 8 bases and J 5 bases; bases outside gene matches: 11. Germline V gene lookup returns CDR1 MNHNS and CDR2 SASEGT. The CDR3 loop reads CASGLAGGVGNEQYF. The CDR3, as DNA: TGTGCCAGCGGGTTAGCGGGAGGGGTTGGGAACGAGCAGTACTTC.